This TCR beta chain came from a study of CD8 T cells in ankylosing spondylitis. Overall study results and limits: Reactive arthritis synovial fluid and blood previously showed some of these motif variants. What appeared characteristic of ankylosing spondylitis blood was a TCR beta motif of under 10 highly homologous variants. The study looked at matched synovial fluid samples from ankylosing spondylitis patients. Disease-linked clones were reported to be significantly enriched there.

In making TCR beta libraries, quantitative 5'-RACE with molecular barcodes was used. MiXCR, applied by TCRdb to the 5' RACE reads, yields one record per CDR3 protein. Among hundreds of thousands of distinct CDR3 sequences listed, approximately 12% were seen once. V was clipped by 6 bases and J by 9 bases; unmatched bases: 6. Germline assignment: CDR1 SQVTM and CDR2 ANQGSEA. The CDR3 has 14 residues. This clonotype appeared a few times. Antigen specificity is unknown. Material: blood, either unsorted or a sorted T cell fraction (not recorded which). This TCR came from a male donor with ankylosing spondylitis. The V call is TRBV29-1, the J call TRBJ2-1, with 15 bases that match TRBD2. The CDR3: CSVGTSGGFGEQFF. The CDR3 DNA is TGCAGCGTCGGGACTAGCGGGGGGTTTGGTGAGCAGTTCTTC.